This entry is about one TCR beta chain. Its target is not known. This sample stems from a study of chemoradiotherapy in HPV16-positive cancers. Overall study findings and caveats: Candidate HPV-specific clones and E7-related TCR motifs grew in tumor during treatment. Functional assays defining HPV-specific T cells used only a couple of HPV16-positive patients. HPV-responsive T-cell expansion during chemoradiotherapy was linked to improved recurrence-free survival in HPV16-positive patients.

Using immunoSEQ multiplex PCR, the repertoire was profiled, and TCRdb retains in-frame clones only, with some absent. This sample has 15,000 to 20,000 clones; approximately 89% occur once, and the top ten carry 2% to 2.5%. There are 16 residues in the CDR3. The V gene end was trimmed by 0 bases and the J gene end by 1 base; junction bases not matched to a gene: 4. Germline CDR1 reads SGHRS; CDR2 reads YFSETQ. The clonotype was recovered from a human donor with HPV-associated anogenital cancer. The V gene is TRBV5-1, the J gene TRBJ1-5; TRBD1 matches 7 bases. Sequencing used blood, obtained from a patient who underwent chemoradiotherapy. CDR3 protein: CASSLGTGISNQPQHF. As DNA, the CDR3 is TGCGCCAGCAGCTTGGGGACAGGCATAAGCAATCAGCCCCAGCATTTT.